A selection of T cell receptor beta chains follows, all from one sample in a study of beta chain features in type 1 diabetes. This table comes from immunoSEQ multiplex PCR, and its TCRdb copy is limited to in-frame clones, with some not included. Found here are under 450,000 clones, roughly 13% of them singletons; the top ten hold 0.035% to 0.045%. Input material: naive CD4+ T cells from blood. Source of these receptors: a man under 40 in good health. The CDR3 runs from the conserved cysteine through the conserved F or W.

v_call cdr3_aa
TRBV13 CASSSRTSTDTQYF
TRBV7-9 CASSVPSGSTGELFF
TRBV28 CASSLLAGIHEQFF
TRBV28 CASTRTGEQYF
TRBV7-9 CASSLGTTENEQFF
TRBV18 CASSPLPEAGIEAFF
TRBV5-8 CASSTPGLAGQETQYF
TRBV13 CASSTDRRQETQYF
TRBV15 CATSPRQINYGYTF
TRBV9 CASSVGGVSYEQYF
TRBV5-1 CASSESKWGTEAFF
TRBV29-1 CSVWDRGLSYEQYF
TRBV7-8 CASSSASTLYEQYF
TRBV14 CASSSLSGRVINEQFF
TRBV29-1 CSVRGQFQETQYF
TRBV7-8 CASSLSARPYTF
TRBV11-2 CASSKIPRPAGTQYF
TRBV7-2 CASSLDLGGYTF
TRBV30 CAWDKGGGGYTF
TRBV27 CASSLNRADNEQFF
TRBV2 CASSLDRQYYGYTF
TRBV7-2 CASSLDRSSDEQYF
TRBV2 CASSGENTGELFF
TRBV29-1 CSVEDAGGGETQYF
TRBV15 CAPITGGRTDTQYF
TRBV6-6 CASSYRSGDWDEQFF
TRBV11-2 CASSSGLAEEQFF
TRBV18 CASSSETGPLYGYTF